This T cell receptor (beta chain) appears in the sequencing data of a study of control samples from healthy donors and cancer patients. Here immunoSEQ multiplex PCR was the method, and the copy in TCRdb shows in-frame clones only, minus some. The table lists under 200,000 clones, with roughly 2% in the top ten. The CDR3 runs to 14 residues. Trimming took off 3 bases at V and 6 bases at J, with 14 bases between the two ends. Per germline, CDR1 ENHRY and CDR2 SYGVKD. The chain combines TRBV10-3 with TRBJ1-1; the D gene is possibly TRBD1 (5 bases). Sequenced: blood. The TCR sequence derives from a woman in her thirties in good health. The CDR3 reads CAISDDPREAEAFF. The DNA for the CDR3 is TGTGCCATCAGTGATGACCCCAGGGAGGCTGAAGCTTTCTTT.